This entry features one T cell receptor beta chain sequence. Its specific antigen is unknown. An end of the junction does not agree with germline; a read error may underlie this. These data are taken from a study of tumor-infiltrating lymphocytes in primary liver carcinoma (dated 2017 in TCRdb). A note on the overall study: Of the five patients (three men and two women, aged 30 to 69 years), four had hepatocellular carcinoma and one had combined HCC and intrahepatic cholangiocarcinoma. Across five regions of each liver tumor, along with adjacent normal tissue and blood, the study brought together TCRbeta repertoire sequencing, expression microarrays and whole-exome sequencing. Each sample produced roughly 3.5 to 7.13 million productive TCRbeta reads, and read depth showed no significant difference between tissue types. Tumors of the five patients were stage T1-T3 N0M0 with maximum diameters of roughly 4 to 11 cm. The roughly 25 tumor region samples were profiled with Agilent mRNA microarrays so that TCRbeta repertoire diversity could be related to the local molecular phenotype. High reproducibility was observed for the technical replicate repertoires, with mean shared-clone rates about 0.89 and correlation coefficients above 0.95. A total of roughly 35 specimens from 5 patients underwent TCRbeta repertoire sequencing, comprising around 25 tumor regions, 5 adjacent noncancerous liver tissues and 5 peripheral blood samples. General findings and caveats noted by the study authors: Consistent with antigen-driven expansion, pairs of tumor regions showed higher repertoire overlap (mean roughly 35%) than either tumor-adjacent pairs (approximately 17%) or tumor-blood pairs (approximately 15%). Compared with blood, tumors had a significantly larger share of the repertoire taken up by the top 250 clones (p = 0.039). Because sequencing covered only the TCR beta chain and unpaired alpha chains were not captured, true repertoire diversity is likely underestimated. Just about 8-25% of top clones turned up in all five regions of a tumor, which suggests spatial heterogeneity among tumor-infiltrating T cells. Comparison of CD4+ and CD8+ T cell repertoires was precluded by the use of bulk unsorted samples. With just a few patients in the study, the authors point out that the findings should be validated in a larger study.

Reading the germline V gene gives CDR1 SGHAT and CDR2 FQNNGV. The CDR3 covers 20 residues, taking in both the cysteine and the phenylalanine. Kept here is only the CDR3 DNA, which spans 60 bases and is read in frame from base 1. Without any cell sorting, total RNA and DNA were extracted together from around 20-30 mg of bulk tissue using the AllPrep DNA/RNA mini kit. Surgical resection was performed in China between late 2015 and early 2016 on about 5 patients with histopathologically diagnosed primary liver carcinoma. At the time of sampling, the patients had chronic HBV infection and had not received any treatment. Each tumor was sampled at five spatially separated regions: the superior, inferior, left-lateral and right-lateral poles and the tumor centre. Histological examination found more than 90% viable tumor cells in every tumor sample. Pieces of fresh tumor and adjacent tissue were cut in half, with one half kept in RNAlater at -80 degrees C and the other half sent for histology.

A constant-region primer and ProtoScript II reverse transcriptase were used to reverse-transcribe TCRbeta-specific cDNA from roughly 500 ng total RNA. TCRbeta libraries were built with three nested multiplex PCR rounds, a slightly modified ARM-PCR procedure. Multiplex TRBV1-TRBV30 forward primers and a Cbeta reverse primer were used in the first two PCR rounds, each of which was run for approximately 9 cycles. Sample barcodes and Illumina adapters were added in a final 25-cycle PCR using Deep VentR polymerase. Before sequencing, amplicons of 200-500 bp were purified from gel using a QIAquick gel extraction kit. TCRbeta amplicons were sequenced on an Illumina HiSeq 2500 with 250-bp paired-end reads. Per the source publication's procedure: Reads were quality-trimmed with Trimmomatic v0.33, and paired reads were merged with FLASH v1.2.11 to recover full CDR3 sequences. V, D and J germline segments were assigned to the rearranged TCRbeta sequences by MiGEC v1.2.1b. Clonotype statistics and Shannon-Wiener diversity indices were computed with VDJtools v1.0.0. To cut down on sampling bias, every analysis after diversity analysis relied on just the 250 most abundant clonotypes from each sample. The raw public reads went through TCRdb reprocessing: fastp at Q25, MiXCR clone calling, in-frame beta chains kept. CDR3 protein sequences are deduplicated, and each keeps its most common genes and DNA. It is TCRdb's table, rather than the study itself, that gives the V and J calls and clone size. The sample profile shows 100,000 to 120,000 distinct CDR3 sequences; about four fifths of them were found once. Approximately 21% of the sample is in the top ten clones.

Specimen: liver tumor tissue from sampling region 3. This specimen's cell subset or site label, interpreted: tumor region T3, left-lateral pole. This TCR derives from a man aged 40-55 years with primary liver carcinoma and hepatitis B virus infection. The chain was built from TRBV11-2 and TRBJ2-5; TRBD2 is a possible D gene, resting on 6 matching bases. The nucleotides are TGTGCCAGCAGCATATATCTCAGCAGCGTTGAAGATCCTGTTCGGGAGACTCAGTACTTC. It specifies CASSIYLSSVEDPVRETQYF.